This T cell receptor beta chain was captured by sequencing in a study of OX40 agonist ivuxolimab in advanced cancers. Autoimmune disease history or systemic immunosuppression barred patients. General study results and limits: In general, CD8+ T cells held more expanded clones than CD4+ did, on average. No determination was made of the antigen specificity of the expanded peripheral T cells.

About this clone: Its antigen is as yet unknown.

Libraries were prepared by immunoSEQ multiplex PCR; TCRdb keeps only in-frame clonotypes and omits some of them. The sample includes 43,000 or so clones, 87% of them seen just once. This CDR3 region has 14 residues. The V gene end was trimmed by 5 bases and the J gene end by 4 bases; junction bases not matched to a gene: 2. The germline V gene encodes CDR1 MNHEY and CDR2 SMNVEV (reference sequence). The source is an adult with an advanced solid tumor such as melanoma, head and neck, liver or kidney cancer. This rearrangement joins TRBV27 to TRBJ1-1; 12 nucleotides align to TRBD1. Sample: CD4+ or CD8+ T cells sorted from blood, taken in a trial of the OX40 agonist ivuxolimab. The CDR3 region is CASSRDRGLTEAFF. The CDR3 bases are TGTGCCAGCAGTCGGGACAGGGGGCTCACTGAAGCTTTCTTT.